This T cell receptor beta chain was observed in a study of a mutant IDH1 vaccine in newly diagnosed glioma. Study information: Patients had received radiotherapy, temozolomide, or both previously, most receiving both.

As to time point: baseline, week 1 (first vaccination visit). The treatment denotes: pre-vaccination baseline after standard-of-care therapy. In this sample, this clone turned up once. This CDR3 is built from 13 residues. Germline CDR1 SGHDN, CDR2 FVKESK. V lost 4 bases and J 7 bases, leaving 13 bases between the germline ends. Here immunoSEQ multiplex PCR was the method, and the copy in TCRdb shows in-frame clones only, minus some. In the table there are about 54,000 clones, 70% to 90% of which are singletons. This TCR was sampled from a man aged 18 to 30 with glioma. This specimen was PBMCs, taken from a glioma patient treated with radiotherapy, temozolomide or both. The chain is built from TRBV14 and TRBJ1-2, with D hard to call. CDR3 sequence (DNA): TGTGCCAGCAGCCCGACAATGAACGGTGGCTACACCTTC. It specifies CASSPTMNGGYTF.